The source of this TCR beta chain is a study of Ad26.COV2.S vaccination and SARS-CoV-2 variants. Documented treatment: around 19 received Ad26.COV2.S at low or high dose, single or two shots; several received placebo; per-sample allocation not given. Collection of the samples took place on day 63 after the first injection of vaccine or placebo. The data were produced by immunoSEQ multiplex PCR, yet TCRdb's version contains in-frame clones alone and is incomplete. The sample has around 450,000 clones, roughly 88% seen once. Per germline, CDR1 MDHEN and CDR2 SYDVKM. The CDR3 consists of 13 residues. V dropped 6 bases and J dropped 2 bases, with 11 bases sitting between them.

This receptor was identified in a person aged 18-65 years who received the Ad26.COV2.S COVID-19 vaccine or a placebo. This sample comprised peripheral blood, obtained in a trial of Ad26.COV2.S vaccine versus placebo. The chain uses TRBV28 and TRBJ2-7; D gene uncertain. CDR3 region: CASSPSLAYEQYF. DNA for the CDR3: TGTGCCAGCAGCCCATCATTGGCCTACGAGCAGTACTTC.